The clone carrying this T cell receptor (beta chain) came up once. The protocol was immunoSEQ multiplex PCR, while the TCRdb copy is restricted to in-frame clones and leaves out a portion. The table records over 200,000 clones, over 75% of them present only once. These data come from a study of control samples from healthy donors and cancer patients. The sequenced sample was PBMCs. The clonotype originates from a woman aged 55-70 years with lung cancer.

The CDR3 protein is CASSLNGGNPNEKLFF. The CDR3, as DNA: TGCGCCAGCAGCCTTAATGGGGGGAACCCTAATGAAAAACTGTTTTTT. The genes are TRBV5-1 and TRBJ1-4, with a tentative D call TRBD1 (5 bases). Germline loops: CDR1 SGHRS, CDR2 YFSETQ. There are 16 residues in the CDR3. V gave up 4 bases and J gave up 3 bases, with 16 bases separating them.